This entry concerns a single T cell receptor (beta chain). These data are taken from a study of blood T cell repertoires in COVID-19. Study overall: Sample material is recorded as cDNA or gDNA derived from T cells, B-cell-depleted T cells, or PBMCs.

Profiling relied on immunoSEQ multiplex PCR, and the TCRdb table lists in-frame clones only, not all of them. The sample consists of roughly 110,000 clones, about 93% of them appearing once. Deletions cut 1 base from V and 4 bases from J, with 17 bases between. CDR1 SGDLS and CDR2 YYNGEE come from the germline V gene. CDR3 size: 16 residues. This TCR came from a woman in her 30s with acute or convalescent COVID-19. The sample was peripheral blood. The chain couples TRBV9 to TRBJ1-1; D might be TRBD1 (6 bases). CDR3 sequence: CASSVTSLARGTEAFF. The CDR3 DNA reads as TGTGCCAGCAGCGTAACCTCTCTTGCCAGGGGCACTGAAGCTTTCTTT.